This T cell receptor (beta chain) was recovered during a study of blood T cell repertoires in COVID-19. Only in-frame clones appear in the TCRdb table, and some are missing; sequencing was by immunoSEQ multiplex PCR. Counted here are some 350,000 clones, around four fifths occurring once; the ten biggest clones make up almost 3%. Trimming pared 6 bases from V and 7 bases from J, leaving 12 bases between. This CDR3 has 13 amino acids. Germline V CDR1 and CDR2: SGHNT, YENEEA. The sample taken for sequencing was peripheral blood. The clonotype originates from a young man with active or convalescent COVID-19. The chain joins TRBV11-3 to TRBJ2-2; no clear D. The CDR3 DNA sequence: TGTGCCAGCAGGATCCCCGGTCGCGGGGAGCTGTTTTTT. This gives the protein CASRIPGRGELFF.